Below, one T cell receptor beta chain is given with its context. What it binds is not known. This specimen comes from a study of post-analysis software for immune sequencing data. About the study: Progressive-relapsing, secondary progressive and relapsing-remitting multiple sclerosis were among the disease courses included. Study-wide results and limits: Controls showed significantly higher normalized Chao1 diversity than did multiple sclerosis patients. Clustering by F measure revealed strong co-clustering among samples prepared together in one batch. Patients used about five TRBV segments, including TRBV5-6, TRBV5-1 and TRBV20-1, more often than controls.

TCR beta cDNA libraries had unique molecular identifiers. Some 500,000 cDNA molecules were obtained from approximately 1 to 10 million T cells. TCRdb used MiXCR to reprocess the PCR reads, holding one entry per CDR3 protein. The repertoire holds a few hundred thousand distinct CDR3 sequences, with under 40% as singletons. Between the trimmed V and J ends, which lost 0 bases and 1 base, there was a span of 9 bases. This CDR3 is 15 amino acids long. Germline V gene sequence: CDR1 MNHEY, CDR2 SVGAGI. This chain links TRBV6-5 with TRBJ1-1; D gene unclear. This sequence originates from a girl aged 2-17 years with multiple sclerosis. The material sequenced was blood. CDR3 amino acids: CASSYSTVGNTEAFF. CDR3 nucleotide sequence: TGTGCCAGCAGTTACTCGACGGTAGGGAACACTGAAGCTTTCTTT.